The 16 T cell receptor beta chains reported below all come from one sample, sequenced in a study of response to subunit inactivated influenza vaccine. TCRdb re-called the RT-PCR reads through MiXCR, storing one row per CDR3 protein. The repertoire holds more than 150,000 distinct CDR3 sequences, with around 9% as singletons. The source material was non-naive T cells sorted from PBMCs, sampled on the day of vaccination. The receptors shown here come from a man aged 45-60 years who received an inactivated influenza vaccine.

The chain employs TRBV2 and TRBJ2-5; 8 positions agree with TRBD1. CDR3 length equals 14 residues. Per the germline V gene, CDR1 is SNHLY and CDR2 is FYNNEI. V lost 5 bases, J lost 2 bases, and 4 bases stayed unmatched. The CDR3 DNA reads TGTGCCAGCAGTAAGGACAGGGCTCAAGAGACCCAGTACTTC. Its translation is CASSKDRAQETQYF.

A few counts support this clonotype. The rearrangement links TRBV18 to TRBJ2-7, with TRBD1 identical over 8 bases. V lost 3 bases and J lost 6; bases outside the gene matches: 13. Germline CDR1 is KGHSH and CDR2 is LQKENI. The CDR3 extends over 16 amino acids. Here the CDR3 reads CASSPNQGARSSEQYF. CDR3 coding DNA: TGTGCCAGCTCACCGAACCAGGGGGCGAGGTCAAGCGAGCAGTACTTC.

The V call is TRBV10-3, the J call TRBJ2-3; D is ambiguous. This CDR3 has 13 residues. The germline CDR1 and CDR2 sequences are ENHRY and SYGVKD. With 6 bases removed from V and 2 bases from J, the gap between germline ends came to 9 bases. The CDR3: CAIRDRSTDTQYF. CDR3 in DNA: TGTGCCATCAGGGACCGTTCCACAGATACGCAGTATTTT.

The chain has TRBV7-6 and TRBJ2-1; 11 bases align to TRBD2. The V gene end was trimmed by 5 bases and the J gene end by 9 bases; junction bases not matched to a gene: 12. Germline V gene lookup returns CDR1 SGHVS and CDR2 FNYEAQ. The CDR3 is made up of 16 amino acids. The DNA for the CDR3 is TGTGCCAGCAGCAACCCCCTAGCGGGGGGTCGTACTGAGCAGTTCTTC. Translated: CASSNPLAGGRTEQFF. Combining the CDR3 with reference TRBV7-6 and TRBJ2-1 gives the whole variable domain GAGVSQSPRYKVTKRGQDVALRCDPISGHVSLYWYRQALGQGPEFLTYFNYEAQQDKSGLPNDRFSAERPEGSISTLTIQRTEQRDSAMYRCASSNPLAGGRTEQFFGPGTRLTVL.

This clonotype appeared a few times. V is TRBV5-6 and J is TRBJ2-7; the D gene is possibly TRBD1 (6 bases). Germline values: CDR1 SGHDT, CDR2 YYEEEE. There are 17 residues in the CDR3. Trimming cost V 5 bases and J 1 base, with 22 bases left between them. The CDR3 sequence: CASSRGPGQVTSYEQYF. The CDR3 region has the DNA TGTGCCAGCAGTCGTGGACCGGGACAAGTTACTTCCTACGAGCAGTACTTC.

This clonotype was seen only a few times. The V call is TRBV5-1, the J call TRBJ1-1, with D possibly being TRBD1 (5 bases). V shed 4 bases and J shed 12 bases, with 16 bases lying between them. Germline CDR1 and CDR2: SGHRS and YFSETQ. The CDR3 contains 12 residues. Here the CDR3 DNA reads TGCGCCAGCAGCCCAGGCGGGACTTTTCCTTTCTTT. Amino acids: CASSPGGTFPFF. Using reference TRBV5-1 and TRBJ1-1 for the parts outside the CDR3, the full variable domain is KAGVTQTPRYLIKTRGQQVTLSCSPISGHRSVSWYQQTPGQGLQFLFEYFSETQRNKGNFPGRFSGRQFSNSRSEMNVSTLELGDSALYLCASSPGGTFPFFGQGTRLTVV.

This clonotype was counted at least ten times. The chain couples TRBV20-1 to TRBJ1-2; maybe TRBD1 (5 bases). The CDR3 runs to 13 residues. V lost 0 bases, J lost 3 bases, and 8 bases lay in between. Germline-derived CDR1 and CDR2 are DFQATT and SNEGSKA (reference sequence). The CDR3 loop reads CSARDDRDYGYTF. The CDR3 DNA sequence: TGCAGTGCTAGAGATGACAGAGACTATGGCTACACCTTC.

This clonotype came up many times. The genes are TRBV4-2 and TRBJ2-7, with D possibly matching TRBD2 (5 bases). CDR3 length: 16 residues. Trimming stripped 0 bases from V and 1 base from J, with 13 bases between. CDR1 is LGHNA, CDR2 YNFKEQ, per germline. The DNA for the CDR3 is TGTGCCAGCAGCCAAGATTCGGCTAGCCCATCCTACGAGCAGTACTTC. This encodes CASSQDSASPSYEQYF.

The table lists this clonotype with many counts. The V gene is TRBV20-1, the J gene TRBJ1-1, with D maybe TRBD1 (6 bases). V was pared by 0 bases and J by 1 base, with 15 bases between. Germline CDR1 is DFQATT and CDR2 is SNEGSKA (reference sequence). The CDR3 consists of 16 residues. The CDR3 here is CSARDFRGWENTEAFF. CDR3 DNA: TGCAGTGCTAGAGATTTCAGGGGTTGGGAGAACACTGAAGCTTTCTTT.

The chain employs TRBV4-1 and TRBJ2-5, with D uncertain. This CDR3 contains 15 residues. Trimming shortened V by 6 bases and J by 1 base, and 15 bases separated the two germline ends. Germline-derived CDR1 and CDR2 are MGHRA and YSYEKL. CDR3 region: CASSLTQGPQETQYF. CDR3 in DNA: TGCGCCAGCAGTCTGACCCAAGGACCCCAAGAGACCCAGTACTTC.

V gene TRBV5-5 combines with J gene TRBJ2-1, with 7 bases lining up with TRBD1. The V gene's germline CDR1 is SGHKS and CDR2 YYEKEE (reference sequence). V lost 4 bases and J lost 0; bases outside the gene matches: 4. The CDR3 totals 15 residues. The CDR3 coding sequence is TGTGCCAGCAGCACTGACAGGGCCTCCTACAATGAGCAGTTCTTC. This codes for CASSTDRASYNEQFF.

This clonotype has at least ten counts. The genes are TRBV11-1 and TRBJ2-7, with TRBD1 identical over 9 bases. The CDR3 runs to 14 residues. From germline, CDR1 is SGHAT and CDR2 FQDESV (reference sequence). The trim removed 4 bases at V and 6 bases at J, leaving 7 bases unmatched. CDR3 sequence (DNA): TGTGCCAGCAGCTCCGGGACAGGGTCTATCGAGCAGTACTTC. Residues: CASSSGTGSIEQYF. The whole variable domain, filled in from reference TRBV11-1 and TRBJ2-7, reads EAEVAQSPRYKITEKSQAVAFWCDPISGHATLYWYRQILGQGPELLVQFQDESVVDDSQLPKDRFSAERLKGVDSTLKIQPAELGDSAMYLCASSSGTGSIEQYFGPGTRLTVT.

This clonotype was seen many times. This chain uses TRBV6-2 or TRBV6-3 with TRBJ2-1; the match to TRBD2 covers 7 bases. Germline CDR1 and CDR2: MNHEY and SVGEGT. The CDR3 is 15 residues long. V shed 4 bases, J shed 1 base, and the junction held 4 bases outside the gene matches. CDR3 region: CASSSAGVSYNEQFF. As DNA, the CDR3 is TGTGCCAGCAGTTCGGCGGGAGTTTCCTACAATGAGCAGTTCTTC.

This clonotype came up a few times. This sequence joins TRBV19 and TRBJ2-5; 14 nucleotides align to TRBD2. Germline CDR1 and CDR2: LNHDA and SQIVND (reference sequence). This CDR3 has 15 residues. J was trimmed by 7 bases and V by 7 bases; bases with no gene match: 8. The CDR3 protein is CASTGTSGGRGTQYF. The CDR3 region has the DNA TGTGCCAGTACTGGGACTAGCGGGGGTCGAGGGACCCAGTACTTC. Based on the CDR3 plus reference TRBV19 and TRBJ2-5, the full variable domain is DGGITQSPKYLFRKEGQNVTLSCEQNLNHDAMYWYRQDPGQGLRLIYYSQIVNDFQKGDIAEGYSVSREKKESFPLTVTSAQKNPTAFYLCASTGTSGGRGTQYFGPGTRLLVL.

Turning to this clonotype: This clone may be a read error of a much larger clone one base away. The V gene is TRBV5-1, the J gene TRBJ2-2, with 8 bases fitting TRBD2. Germline V gives CDR1 SGHRS, CDR2 YFSETQ. CDR3 length: 15 residues. This CDR3 is CASSTSGTRGGELVF. Here the CDR3 DNA reads TGCGCCAGCAGCACCTCCGGGACTAGAGGCGGGGAGCTGGTTTTT.

The genes are TRBV7-2 and TRBJ2-7; 9 bases match TRBD1. V trimming: 5 bases; J trimming: 6 bases; junction bases outside the gene matches: 11. Germline V lookup: CDR1 SGHTA, CDR2 FQGNSA. The CDR3 loop spans 15 amino acids. The DNA for the CDR3 is TGTGCCAGCAGCGCAACACGGACAGGGGCGCTCGAGCAGTACTTC. Residues: CASSATRTGALEQYF.